The 5 T cell receptor beta chains presented below share a single source sample, sequenced in a study of molecular identifiers for immune sequencing clone quantification. TCRdb reanalysed the PCR reads using MiXCR and keeps one entry per CDR3 protein. The sample gives roughly 93,000 distinct CDR3 sequences, around 17% of which show up once; 0.85% is in the top ten. The source material was naive CD8+ T cells from blood, with Jurkat cell RNA spiked in. Stated subset: FACS-sorted CD8+CD4-CCR7+CD45RA+ naive T cells. The receptors shown here come from a human donor in good health. Some libraries in this study had Jurkat cell RNA spiked in.

This clonotype has a count of ten or more. The V gene is TRBV11-3, the J gene TRBJ2-1; 13 bases map to TRBD2. V lost 4 bases and J lost 8; bases outside the gene matches: 8. The germline CDR1 and CDR2 sequences are SGHNT and YENEEA. This CDR3 has 16 residues. As DNA, the CDR3 is TGTGCCAGCAGCTCATCCGGGACTAGCGGGATGGATGAGCAGTTCTTC. It specifies CASSSSGTSGMDEQFF.

This clonotype was recorded many times. The gene calls are TRBV4-2 and TRBJ2-7; 7 bases are shared with TRBD2. The CDR3 extends over 16 amino acids. The V and J ends lost 1 base and 0 bases, in that order; junction bases with no gene match: 6. Germline V lookup: CDR1 LGHNA, CDR2 YNFKEQ. The CDR3 sequence is CASSQVASGSSYEQYF. The CDR3 region has the DNA TGTGCCAGCAGCCAAGTGGCTAGCGGCAGCTCCTACGAGCAGTACTTC.

This clonotype appeared many times. The V call is TRBV27, the J call TRBJ1-1; no firm D call. V lost 3 bases and J lost 1, with 6 bases in between. This CDR3 has 13 residues. The germline V gene has CDR1 MNHEY and CDR2 SMNVEV (reference sequence). The CDR3 bases are TGTGCCAGCAGTTTCCAGACGAACACTGAAGCTTTCTTT. Amino acids: CASSFQTNTEAFF.

This clonotype was detected once. The CDR3 region has the DNA TGCAGCGTCCTCGGACTAACGGCCGGGGTATTGAATGAGCAGTTCTTC. This gives the protein CSVLGLTAGVLNEQFF. The rearrangement uses TRBV29-1 and TRBJ2-1; D may be TRBD2 (6 bases). V was clipped by 6 bases and J by 7 bases, with 25 bases between them. Germline CDR1 reads SQVTM; CDR2 reads ANQGSEA. The CDR3 loop spans 16 amino acids.

To note about this clonotype: A read error is possible here, since a much larger clone lies one base away. This chain links TRBV4-3 with TRBJ1-5; 10 bases are shared with TRBD1. The CDR3 extends over 19 amino acids. Germline V lookup: CDR1 LGHNA, CDR2 YSLEER. V gave up 4 bases and J gave up 3 bases; unmatched junction bases: 15. The CDR3 nucleotides read TGCGCCAGCAGCCGAGAGGTTCCGGGACAGGGGCTAGACAATCAGCCCCAGCATTTT. Its protein product is CASSREVPGQGLDNQPQHF.